Presented here are 9 T cell receptor beta chains from one specimen sequenced in a study of tumor and adjacent non-tumor tissue in lung cancer. The template was RNA from unsorted bulk tissue. Distant lung tissue was collected more than 3 cm away from the tumor edge. A modified ARM-PCR protocol with three rounds of nested PCR amplified TCRbeta. In TCRdb, the multiplex PCR reads were re-called with MiXCR into one record per CDR3 protein. The sample carries 70,000 to 95,000 distinct CDR3 sequences, 76% recorded once. The sample comprised distant non-tumor lung tissue. Receptors originate from a man in his 70s with non-small cell lung cancer.

As regards this clonotype: The junction shows a germline mismatch at one end, possibly a read error. V and J are TRBV6-5 and TRBJ1-4; no firm D call. CDR1 is MNHEY, CDR2 SVGAGI, per germline. The CDR3 loop spans 16 amino acids. The CDR3 coding sequence is TGTGCCAACAGTTACAGTATCACTGCAAGTGATGAAAAACTGTTTTTT. Protein sequence: CANSYSITASDEKLFF.

The rearrangement links TRBV28 to TRBJ1-6; D might be TRBD1 (5 bases). This CDR3 contains 17 residues. V gave up 11 bases and J gave up 10 bases, with 30 bases separating them. Germline CDR1 and CDR2: MDHEN and SYDVKM. The CDR3 DNA follows: TGTGCCGACAGTTTAATCCAAGGGGTTAATTTAGGATCACCCCTCCACTTT. Amino acids: CADSLIQGVNLGSPLHF.

On this clonotype itself: Compared with germline, one end of the junction differs, possibly owing to a read error. The chain employs TRBV29-1 and TRBJ2-5, with D possibly being TRBD1 or TRBD2 (5 bases each). Germline V CDR1 and CDR2: SQVTM, ANQGSEA. CDR3 length: 13 residues. The CDR3 reads CSVDGGVGETQFF. The CDR3 DNA is TGCAGTGTTGATGGGGGTGTTGGGGAGACCCAATTCTTC.

On this clonotype itself: A read error is likely, as this CDR3 ends without the conserved phenylalanine or tryptophan. It is unclear where the CDR3 begins or ends on the DNA, so no DNA is shown, and the CDR3 is as TCRdb lists it. The chain has TRBV29-1 and TRBJ1-1; TRBD1 reflects the table's D call only, with no check against the DNA. Inclusive of both ends, the CDR3 amounts to 13 amino acids. Germline V gene data show CDR1 as SQVTM and CDR2 as ANQGSEA. This CDR3 reads CRVGGEGYTEAFL.

This clonotype has just one count. The J gene is TRBJ2-3, the V gene TRBV28; D remains ambiguous. Trimming shortened V by 5 bases and J by 4 bases, and 10 bases separated the two germline ends. There are 13 residues in the CDR3. Germline loops: CDR1 MDHEN, CDR2 SYDVKM. DNA of the CDR3: TGTGCCAGCAGTCTATCGCCCGCAGATACGCAGTATTTT. Amino acids: CASSLSPADTQYF.

About this clonotype: A much larger clone differs by one base, so this may be a read error. The rearrangement joins TRBV6-1 to TRBJ1-5; D call uncertain. Germline V gives CDR1 MNHNS, CDR2 SASEGT. The CDR3 spans 15 residues. The CDR3: CASSDWGISNQSQHF. CDR3 sequence (DNA): TGTGCCAGCAGTGATTGGGGTATTAGCAATCAGTCCCAGCATTTT.

Remarks on this clonotype: The junction departs from the called germline gene at one end, perhaps through a read error. The V call is TRBV6-5, the J call TRBJ1-2; no clear D gene. The CDR3 has 16 amino acids. The germline gives CDR1 MNHEY, CDR2 SVGAGI. The CDR3 DNA is TGTGCCAGCAATTACTCGCACAGACCCTCTAACTATGGATACACCTTT. This sequence encodes CASNYSHRPSNYGYTF.

V usage is TRBV12-3 or TRBV12-4 and J usage is TRBJ2-1; D possibly corresponds to TRBD2 (8 bases). This CDR3 is built from 16 residues. The V and J ends lost 5 bases and 7 bases respectively, with 21 bases between them. As DNA, the CDR3 is TGTGCCAGCAGTCCCCCCGGGAGGGGGCGTGGGAATGAGCAGTTCTTC. It encodes CASSPPGRGRGNEQFF.

The chain is built from TRBV6-5 and TRBJ2-3; the D gene is possibly TRBD2 (6 bases). V dropped 6 bases and J dropped 2 bases, with 15 bases sitting between them. CDR3 length equals 15 residues. In germline, CDR1 is MNHEY, CDR2 SVGAGI. The CDR3 sequence is CASRVTSRNTDTQYF. DNA for the CDR3: TGTGCCAGCAGAGTAACTAGCAGGAACACAGATACGCAGTATTTT.